This note documents a single TCR beta chain sequence. The antigen is unknown. Sequencing was performed with immunoSEQ multiplex PCR; in TCRdb, only in-frame clones are kept and a portion is missing. This table holds about 46,000 clones, under 80% found once. The sample's time point: cycle 4 day 1 (C4D1), after around six weeks of nivolumab. The patients all showed relapse after autologous stem cell transplantation, while their brentuximab vedotin exposure varied. The CDR3 runs to 13 residues. Germline CDR1 LNHDA, CDR2 SQIVND (reference sequence). V was pared by 5 bases and J by 7 bases, with 12 bases between. The entry originates in a study of PD-1 blockade in classical Hodgkin lymphoma. Study results and limitations: TCR diversity at baseline was reported to be reduced in newly diagnosed patients relative to healthy donors.

The sample consisted of peripheral blood mononuclear cells (PBMCs), taken before the fourth cycle of nivolumab. This chain links TRBV19 with TRBJ1-5; the D is unclear. The source of this sequence is a human donor with classical Hodgkin lymphoma. The CDR3 here is CASSPLVVQPQHF. The DNA for the CDR3 is TGTGCCAGTAGTCCCCTGGTGGTGCAGCCCCAGCATTTT.